These 8 T cell receptor beta chains were all obtained from the same sample, sequenced in a study of early T cells in non-severe SARS-CoV-2 infection. TCRdb ran MiXCR on the 5' RACE reads and lists one entry per CDR3 protein. This sample has about 56,000 distinct CDR3 sequences, with over 9.5% found just once. Specimen: whole blood. The receptors originated from an adult who was a healthcare worker with PCR-confirmed SARS-CoV-2 infection or an uninfected control (not recorded which).

This clonotype was recorded only once. The CDR3 loop is CASRFNWEGGNQPQHF. The CDR3 DNA is TGTGCCAGTAGATTCAACTGGGAGGGAGGCAATCAGCCCCAGCATTTT. The V and J genes are TRBV19 and TRBJ1-5; the D is unclear. The CDR3 contains 16 residues. The V gene lost 6 bases and the J gene lost 2 bases, with 17 bases spanning the gap. Germline V CDR1 and CDR2: LNHDA, SQIVND (reference sequence).

Ten or more counts support this clonotype. The rearrangement joins TRBV30 to TRBJ1-2; D possibly corresponds to TRBD1 (6 bases). This CDR3 comprises 13 residues. V was cut by 4 bases and J by 2 bases, with 11 bases left in between. From germline, CDR1 is GTSNPN and CDR2 SVGIG (reference sequence). The CDR3 spells CAWTRGANYGYTF. CDR3 in DNA: TGTGCCTGGACCAGGGGCGCGAACTATGGCTACACCTTC.

This clonotype was counted many times. The chain links TRBV7-2 to TRBJ2-3; D gene ambiguous. Trimming removed 1 base from V and 7 bases from J, with 6 bases in between. Germline CDR1 is SGHTA and CDR2 is FQGNSA. This CDR3 region has 12 residues. The CDR3 reads CASSLVRNTQYF. The CDR3, as DNA: TGTGCCAGCAGCTTAGTGCGGAATACGCAGTATTTT.

This clonotype was picked up many times. This chain links TRBV28 with TRBJ1-3; D is perhaps TRBD1 (5 bases). There are 14 residues in the CDR3. Per the germline V gene, CDR1 is MDHEN and CDR2 is SYDVKM. V was clipped by 4 bases and J by 0 bases, with 7 bases between them. The CDR3 spells CASSSGRSGNTIYF. CDR3 DNA: TGTGCCAGCAGTTCAGGGCGCTCTGGAAACACCATATATTTT.

This clonotype was detected ten times or more. The J gene is TRBJ2-3, the V gene TRBV5-4, with 9 bases aligning to TRBD2. The V segment lost 4 bases and the J segment 0 bases; nucleotides outside the gene matches: 6. Germline values: CDR1 SGHNT, CDR2 YYREEE (reference sequence). This CDR3 contains 16 residues. CDR3 bases: TGTGCCAGCAGCCGCGGGGGGGCGCCTAGCACAGATACGCAGTATTTT. Protein sequence: CASSRGGAPSTDTQYF.

This clonotype was seen many times. This rearrangement joins TRBV27 to TRBJ2-7, with D possibly TRBD2 on 6 matching bases. This CDR3 spans 14 amino acids. Trimming left V 7 bases short and J 5 bases short, with 18 bases between. CDR1 is MNHEY, CDR2 SMNVEV, per germline (reference sequence). The CDR3 DNA sequence: TGTGCCAGCACCCCGACTAGTGGGGTCGACGAGCAGTACTTC. Its protein product is CASTPTSGVDEQYF.

This clonotype was seen a few times. This sequence joins TRBV7-2 and TRBJ2-7, with 7 bases that match TRBD2. CDR3 length equals 16 residues. V was pared by 3 bases and J by 4 bases, with 12 bases of the junction left unmatched. Germline V gene sequence: CDR1 SGHTA, CDR2 FQGNSA. The CDR3 is CASSFQRDLSTYEQYF. In DNA, the CDR3 is TGTGCCAGCAGCTTCCAGCGGGACTTATCTACGTACGAGCAGTACTTC. Variable domain in full (rest from reference TRBV7-2 and TRBJ2-7): GAGVSQSPSNKVTEKGKDVELRCDPISGHTALYWYRQSLGQGLEFLIYFQGNSAPDKSGLPSDRFSAERTGGSVSTLTIQRTQQEDSAVYLCASSFQRDLSTYEQYFGPGTRLTVT.

This clonotype showed up just a few times. V gene TRBV12-3 or TRBV12-4 combines with J gene TRBJ1-3; 7 bases line up with TRBD1. The CDR3 has 17 residues. V lost 5 bases to trimming and J lost 0 bases; unmatched junction nucleotides: 10. CDR3 protein: CASSTVQGSSSGNTIYF. Here the CDR3 DNA reads TGTGCCAGCAGTACAGTACAGGGGTCGAGCTCTGGAAACACCATATATTTT.